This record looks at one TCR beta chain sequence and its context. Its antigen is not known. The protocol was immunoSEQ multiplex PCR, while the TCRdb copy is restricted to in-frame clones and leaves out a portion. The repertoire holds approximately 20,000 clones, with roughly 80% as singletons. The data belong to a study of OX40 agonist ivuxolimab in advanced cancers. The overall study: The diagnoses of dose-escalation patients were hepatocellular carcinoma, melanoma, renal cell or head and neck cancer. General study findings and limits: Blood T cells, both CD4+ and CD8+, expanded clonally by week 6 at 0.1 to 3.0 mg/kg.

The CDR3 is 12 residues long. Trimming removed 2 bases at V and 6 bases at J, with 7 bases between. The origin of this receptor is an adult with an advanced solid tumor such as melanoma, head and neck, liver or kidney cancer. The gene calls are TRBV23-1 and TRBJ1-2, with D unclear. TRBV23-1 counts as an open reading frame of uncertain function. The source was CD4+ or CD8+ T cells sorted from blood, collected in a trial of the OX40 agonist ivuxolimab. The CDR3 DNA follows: TGCGCCAGCAGTCAAGGAAAAGATGGCTACACCTTC. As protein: CASSQGKDGYTF.